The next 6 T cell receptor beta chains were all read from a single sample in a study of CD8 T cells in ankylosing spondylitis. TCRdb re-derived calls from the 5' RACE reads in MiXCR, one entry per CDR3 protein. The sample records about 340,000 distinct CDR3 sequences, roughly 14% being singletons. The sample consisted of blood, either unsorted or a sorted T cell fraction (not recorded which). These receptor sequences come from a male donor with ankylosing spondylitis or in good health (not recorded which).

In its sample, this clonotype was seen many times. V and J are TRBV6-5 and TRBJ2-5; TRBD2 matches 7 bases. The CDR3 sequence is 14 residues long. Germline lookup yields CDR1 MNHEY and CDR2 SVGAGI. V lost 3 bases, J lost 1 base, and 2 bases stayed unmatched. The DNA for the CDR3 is TGTGCCAGCAGTTATCGGGAGGCCCAAGAGACCCAGTACTTC. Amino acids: CASSYREAQETQYF.

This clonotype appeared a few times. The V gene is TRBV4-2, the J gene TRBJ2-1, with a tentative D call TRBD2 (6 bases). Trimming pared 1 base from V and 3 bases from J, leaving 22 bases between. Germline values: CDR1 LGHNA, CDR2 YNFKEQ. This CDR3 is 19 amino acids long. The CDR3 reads CASSQAASALPKGYNEQFF. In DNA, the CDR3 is TGTGCCAGCAGCCAAGCGGCTAGCGCCCTACCCAAGGGCTACAATGAGCAGTTCTTC.

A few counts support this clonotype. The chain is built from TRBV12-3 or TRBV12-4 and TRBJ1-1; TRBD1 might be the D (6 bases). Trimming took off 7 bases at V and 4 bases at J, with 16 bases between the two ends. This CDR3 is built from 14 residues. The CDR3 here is CASTQQGGSTEAFF. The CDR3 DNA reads TGTGCCAGCACTCAACAGGGAGGAAGCACTGAAGCTTTCTTT.

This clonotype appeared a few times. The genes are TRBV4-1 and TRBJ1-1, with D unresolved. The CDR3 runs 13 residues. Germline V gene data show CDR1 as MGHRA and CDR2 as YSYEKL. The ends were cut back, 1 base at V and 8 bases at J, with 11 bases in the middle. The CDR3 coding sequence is TGCGCCAGCAGCCAAGTGCAATTGCGGGAAGCTTTCTTT. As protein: CASSQVQLREAFF.

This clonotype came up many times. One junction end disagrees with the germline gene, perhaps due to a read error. In nucleotides, the CDR3 is TGTGCCAGCAGTTTAATCCAGGGGGCTTACGATGGCCAAATCTTC. This codes for CASSLIQGAYDGQIF. The genes are TRBV12-3 or TRBV12-4 and TRBJ2-1; 8 bases line up with TRBD1. The CDR3 has 15 amino acids.

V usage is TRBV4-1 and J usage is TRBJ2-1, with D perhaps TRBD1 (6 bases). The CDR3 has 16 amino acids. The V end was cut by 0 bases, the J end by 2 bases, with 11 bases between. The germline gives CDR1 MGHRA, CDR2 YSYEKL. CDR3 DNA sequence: TGCGCCAGCAGCCAAGATCCCGGACAGCCCTACAATGAGCAGTTCTTC. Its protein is CASSQDPGQPYNEQFF.